This T cell receptor (beta chain) was sequenced during a study of human T cells and chemical hapten exposure. Findings and caveats of the study: The number of TCRs above 1 in 1000 frequency did not change after DPC sensitization. Expanded TCRs made up significantly more big CDR3 similarity clusters than controls did.

TCRdb called the RACE reads again in MiXCR, with one record for every CDR3 protein. Of over 300,000 distinct CDR3 sequences listed, around 5.5% were seen once; the top ten hold approximately 2.4%. With regard to this clonotype: What it recognizes is unknown.

As to time point: pre-sensitization, week 0. As to treatment: therapeutic diphenylcyclopropenone sensitization with weekly scalp DPC. Those who donated were patients with alopecia, 18 to 70 years of age, and suitable for DPC. The CDR3 length is 16 residues. Germline V gene sequence: CDR1 LNHNV, CDR2 YYDKDF (reference sequence). With 3 bases clipped from V and 4 bases from J, the junction kept 9 bases outside the gene matches. V and J are TRBV15 and TRBJ1-5; 7 nucleotides match TRBD1. The sample in question was whole blood, obtained in connection with sensitization to the hapten diphenylcyclopropenone (DPC). This TCR came from a woman aged 45 to 65 with alopecia areata. Some clones in this sample may be carry-over from other donors' samples. The CDR3: CATSRGRGFPNQPQHF. For the CDR3, the DNA is TGTGCCACCAGCAGGGGCAGGGGGTTCCCAAATCAGCCCCAGCATTTT.